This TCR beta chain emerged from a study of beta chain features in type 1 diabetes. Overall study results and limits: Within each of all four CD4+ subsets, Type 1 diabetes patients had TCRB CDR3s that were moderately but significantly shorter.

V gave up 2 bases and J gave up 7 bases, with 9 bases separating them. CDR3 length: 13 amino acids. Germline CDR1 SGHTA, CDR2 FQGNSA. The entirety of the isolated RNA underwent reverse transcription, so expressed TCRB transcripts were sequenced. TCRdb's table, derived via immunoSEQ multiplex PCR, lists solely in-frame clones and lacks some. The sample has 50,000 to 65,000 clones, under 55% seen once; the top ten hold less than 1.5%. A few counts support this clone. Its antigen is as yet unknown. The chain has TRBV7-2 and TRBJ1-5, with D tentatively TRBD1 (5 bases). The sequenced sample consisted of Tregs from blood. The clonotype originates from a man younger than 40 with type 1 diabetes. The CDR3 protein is CASSLWRDQPQHF. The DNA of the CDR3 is TGTGCCAGCAGCTTATGGAGGGACCAGCCCCAGCATTTT.